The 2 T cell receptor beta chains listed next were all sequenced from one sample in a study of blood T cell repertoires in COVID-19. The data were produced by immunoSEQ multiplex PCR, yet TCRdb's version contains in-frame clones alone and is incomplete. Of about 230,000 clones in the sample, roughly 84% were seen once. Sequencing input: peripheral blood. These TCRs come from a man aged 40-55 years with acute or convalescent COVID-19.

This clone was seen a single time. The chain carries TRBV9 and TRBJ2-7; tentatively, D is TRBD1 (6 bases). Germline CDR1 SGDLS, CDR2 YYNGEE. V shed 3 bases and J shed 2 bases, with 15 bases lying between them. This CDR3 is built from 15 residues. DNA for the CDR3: TGTGCCAGCAGCGCCACCCCACAGGGAACCTACGAGCAGTACTTC. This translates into CASSATPQGTYEQYF.

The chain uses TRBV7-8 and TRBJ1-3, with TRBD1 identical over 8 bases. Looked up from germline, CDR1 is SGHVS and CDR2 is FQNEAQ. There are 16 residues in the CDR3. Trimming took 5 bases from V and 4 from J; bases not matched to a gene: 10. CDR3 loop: CASSPKDRVGGNTIYF. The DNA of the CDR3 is TGTGCCAGCAGCCCCAAGGACAGGGTAGGCGGAAACACCATATATTTT.